Presented here are 27 T cell receptor beta chains from one specimen sequenced in a study of molecular identifiers for immune sequencing clone quantification. TCRdb reprocessed the PCR reads with MiXCR, giving one entry per CDR3 protein. The table includes 400,000 to 600,000 distinct CDR3 sequences, about a fifth detected once. The sample was naive CD8+ T cells from blood, with Jurkat cell RNA spiked in. Regarding subset: FACS-sorted CD8+CD4-CCR7+CD45RA+ naive T cells. These receptors were collected from a human donor in good health. Some libraries in this study had Jurkat cell RNA spiked in.

This clonotype was seen at least ten times. The chain carries TRBV5-4 and TRBJ2-5; TRBD1 aligns across 9 bases. The trim removed 4 bases at V and 1 base at J, leaving 5 bases unmatched. The germline V gene has CDR1 SGHNT and CDR2 YYREEE (reference sequence). This CDR3 region has 15 residues. The CDR3 spells CASSQLDRGQETQYF. In nucleotides, the CDR3 is TGTGCCAGCAGCCAACTGGACAGGGGCCAAGAGACCCAGTACTTC.

Comments on this clonotype: Just one base apart from a much larger clone, this may be a read error. This rearrangement joins TRBV4-2 to TRBJ2-7; either TRBD1 or TRBD2 may supply D (5 bases each). The germline CDR1 and CDR2 sequences are LGHNA and YNFKEQ. This CDR3 comprises 15 residues. Deletions cut 3 bases from V and 7 bases from J, with 19 bases between. The CDR3 region has the DNA TGTGCCAGCAGCCAGCCCCGGGACCGGGGCGAGGAGCAGTACTTC. It yields the protein CASSQPRDRGEEQYF.

In this sample, this clonotype turned up once. This may stem from a read error, because a much larger clone lies one nucleotide away. The gene calls are TRBV12-3 or TRBV12-4 and TRBJ1-1; unclear D gene. The V and J ends lost 5 bases and 0 bases respectively, with 10 bases between them. The length of the CDR3 is 14 residues. For the CDR3, the DNA is TGTGCCAGCAGTCACGGAAACGTGAACACTGAAGCTTTCTTT. Translation: CASSHGNVNTEAFF.

This clonotype showed up many times. As DNA, the CDR3 is TGCGCCAGCACCAACGCAGTAAACGAGCAGTACTTC. Translation: CASTNAVNEQYF. The rearrangement links TRBV5-1 to TRBJ2-7; no clear D. The V and J ends lost 6 bases and 5 bases respectively, with 12 bases between them. Germline assignment: CDR1 SGHRS and CDR2 YFSETQ. CDR3 size: 12 residues.

This clonotype was seen many times. This chain joins TRBV13 and TRBJ2-2; D is perhaps TRBD2 (6 bases). The CDR3 covers 14 residues. V lost 5 bases and J 6 bases, leaving 13 bases between the germline ends. CDR1 is PRHDT and CDR2 is FYEKMQ in the germline V gene (reference sequence). This chain's CDR3 is CASSGDSISGELFF. DNA for the CDR3: TGTGCCAGCAGCGGGGACTCAATATCCGGGGAGCTGTTTTTT.

This chain connects TRBV5-6 to TRBJ1-2; D not resolved. The V end lost 3 bases, the J end lost 0 bases, and 15 bases lay between the germline ends. The CDR3 loop spans 16 amino acids. In germline, CDR1 is SGHDT, CDR2 YYEEEE. The CDR3 region has the DNA TGTGCCAGCAGCTCGGATATTGAGGCTTCTAACTATGGCTACACCTTC. Translating gives CASSSDIEASNYGYTF.

This clonotype was detected only a few times. The genes are TRBV7-9 and TRBJ2-2, with a weak D call TRBD2 (6 bases). The germline gives CDR1 SEHNR, CDR2 FQNEAQ (reference sequence). This CDR3 region has 16 residues. The V end lost 5 bases, the J end lost 0 bases, and 13 bases lay between the germline ends. The CDR3 DNA reads TGTGCCAGCAGCCCTGGGCCGGGGGCGAACACCGGGGAGCTGTTTTTT. Residues: CASSPGPGANTGELFF.

V and J are TRBV5-1 and TRBJ2-7, with a weak D call TRBD1 (6 bases). The CDR3 runs 14 residues. Germline CDR1 and CDR2: SGHRS and YFSETQ. Trimming took off 0 bases at V and 5 bases at J, with 12 bases between the two ends. The CDR3 protein is CASSLEQGPHEQYF. For the CDR3, the DNA is TGCGCCAGCAGCTTGGAACAGGGACCCCACGAGCAGTACTTC.

Remarks on this clonotype: A much larger clone lies one base from this, so it may be a read error. The chain carries TRBV20-1 and TRBJ2-4; TRBD1 is a possible D gene (5 bases). The CDR3 spans 17 residues. V was clipped by 6 bases and J by 0 bases, with 21 bases between them. Germline V gene data show CDR1 as DFQATT and CDR2 as SNEGSKA (reference sequence). The chain's CDR3 is CSAHSMTELLAKNIQYF. DNA of the CDR3: TGCAGTGCCCATTCTATGACAGAGCTACTAGCCAAAAACATTCAGTACTTC.

A remark on this clonotype: It may be a read error: a sequence one base away is much more abundant. The CDR3 spells CASSILGGYQLQHF. The DNA for the CDR3 is TGTGCCAGTAGTATCCTAGGGGGGTATCAGCTCCAGCATTTT. The V gene is TRBV19, the J gene TRBJ1-5, with TRBD1 as a possible D gene (6 bases). This CDR3 spans 14 amino acids. CDR1 and CDR2 from the germline V gene are LNHDA and SQIVND (reference sequence).

This clonotype was observed at least ten times. Here the CDR3 reads CSARDGSLEQFF. The DNA of the CDR3 is TGCAGTGCTAGAGATGGTAGTCTTGAGCAGTTCTTC. The chain is built from TRBV20-1 and TRBJ2-1; D remains unclear. The V end lost 0 bases, the J end lost 9 bases, and 9 bases lay between the germline ends. Germline V gene data show CDR1 as DFQATT and CDR2 as SNEGSKA (reference sequence). The CDR3 runs to 12 residues.

This clonotype has ten or more counts. The gene calls are TRBV6-5 and TRBJ1-2, with TRBD1 matching 9 bases. The CDR3 has 13 amino acids. CDR1 is MNHEY, CDR2 SVGAGI, per germline. Trimming at V came to 9 bases and at J to 4 bases, leaving 6 bases not matched to a gene. CDR3 coding DNA: TGTGCCAGTAGGGGACAGGGCGCCTATGGCTACACCTTC. Translating gives CASRGQGAYGYTF.

In this sample, this clonotype turned up many times. The genes are TRBV6-6 and TRBJ1-2, with D unclear. Germline V CDR1 and CDR2: MNHNY, SVGAGI (reference sequence). V was cut by 6 bases and J by 7 bases, with 9 bases left in between. CDR3 size: 11 residues. CDR3 in amino acids: CASSPLLGYTF. The CDR3 nucleotides are TGTGCCAGCAGCCCACTACTTGGCTACACCTTC.

This clonotype has a handful of counts. The rearrangement links TRBV6-5 to TRBJ1-1; no clear D. This CDR3 is built from 13 residues. Between the trimmed V and J ends, which lost 2 bases and 3 bases, there was a span of 7 bases. Germline-derived CDR1 and CDR2 are MNHEY and SVGAGI. CDR3 sequence: CASSYGIYTEAFF. CDR3 in DNA: TGTGCCAGCAGTTACGGGATCTACACTGAAGCTTTCTTT.

The J gene is TRBJ1-3, the V gene TRBV25-1; D is uncertain. The germline V gene encodes CDR1 MGHDK and CDR2 SYGVNS. V lost 11 bases to trimming and J lost 1 base, with 6 bases between them. The CDR3 contains 11 residues. In nucleotides, the CDR3 is TGTGCCGGCATTTCTGGAAACACCATATATTTT. Protein sequence: CAGISGNTIYF.

This clonotype has a handful of counts. The chain couples TRBV2 to TRBJ1-4, with D uncertain. Trimming cost V 6 bases and J 0 bases, with 14 bases left between them. This CDR3 comprises 16 residues. Germline V gives CDR1 SNHLY, CDR2 FYNNEI. CDR3 sequence (DNA): TGTGCCAGCAGGGCCCTCGAGAGTACAACTAATGAAAAACTGTTTTTT. It specifies CASRALESTTNEKLFF.

This clonotype has a handful of counts. The chain recombines TRBV27 with TRBJ1-5; TRBD1 might be the D (6 bases). This CDR3 region has 13 residues. Trimming took off 4 bases at V and 3 bases at J, with 7 bases between the two ends. Germline V gene lookup returns CDR1 MNHEY and CDR2 SMNVEV (reference sequence). CDR3 loop: CASSWTDNQPQHF. CDR3 in DNA: TGTGCCAGCAGTTGGACAGACAATCAGCCCCAGCATTTT.

This rearrangement joins TRBV3-1 to TRBJ2-7, with D tentatively TRBD1 or TRBD2 (5 bases each). This CDR3 is built from 16 residues. CDR1 LGHDT and CDR2 YNNKEL come from the germline V gene (reference sequence). V lost 4 bases, J lost 3 bases, and 19 bases lay in between. The DNA of the CDR3 is TGTGCCAGCAGCCCCGGGACCTACCACAATTTCTACGAGCAGTACTTC. Its protein product is CASSPGTYHNFYEQYF.

Concerning this clonotype itself: A read error is possible here, since a much larger clone lies one base away. The CDR3 loop reads CASSYSYTGGLFF. The CDR3 bases are TGTGCCAGCAGTTACTCTTACACCGGGGGGCTGTTTTTT. The V call is TRBV6-5, the J call TRBJ2-2; D possibly corresponds to TRBD2 (6 bases). The CDR3 runs 13 residues. Germline CDR1 and CDR2: MNHEY and SVGAGI.

There are many counts of this clonotype. This chain connects TRBV7-9 to TRBJ2-5; 11 bases match TRBD2. Germline V CDR1 and CDR2: SEHNR, FQNEAQ (reference sequence). V lost 6 bases to trimming and J lost 4 bases; unmatched junction nucleotides: 4. This CDR3 has 14 amino acids. The CDR3 protein is CASRTSGTSETQYF. CDR3 in DNA: TGTGCCAGCAGGACTAGCGGGACCTCAGAGACCCAGTACTTC.

With respect to this clonotype: A read error may be the cause here, since a much bigger clone is one base away. This rearrangement joins TRBV23-1 to TRBJ2-5; 7 nucleotides align to TRBD1. TRBV23-1 carries the ORF label, with uncertain function. This CDR3 is built from 16 residues. CDR3 sequence: CASSQTGTDFQEAQYF. The CDR3 nucleotides are TGCGCCAGCAGTCAAACCGGGACAGACTTCCAAGAGGCCCAGTACTTC.

This rearrangement joins TRBV7-2 to TRBJ1-1; D may be TRBD1 (5 bases). The V end was cut by 2 bases, the J end by 5 bases, with 15 bases between. Germline V gene data show CDR1 as SGHTA and CDR2 as FQGNSA. CDR3 size: 15 residues. The CDR3 here is CASSLITGGGTEAFF. As DNA, the CDR3 is TGTGCCAGCAGCTTAATAACGGGGGGGGGTACTGAAGCTTTCTTT.

There are many counts of this clonotype. V usage is TRBV9 and J usage is TRBJ1-6; 9 bases are a match to TRBD1. Germline V lookup: CDR1 SGDLS, CDR2 YYNGEE. The trim removed 0 bases at V and 13 bases at J, leaving 8 bases unmatched. The CDR3 runs to 15 residues. The CDR3 spells CASSVEGQGSWPLHF. CDR3 nucleotide sequence: TGTGCCAGCAGCGTAGAGGGACAGGGATCGTGGCCCCTCCACTTT.

This clonotype was observed a handful of times. V usage is TRBV7-3 and J usage is TRBJ2-5, with 8 bases that match TRBD1. The J segment lost 5 bases and the V segment lost 5 bases, leaving 10 bases of the junction unmatched. This CDR3 is built from 15 residues. Germline V gene sequence: CDR1 SGHTA, CDR2 FQGTGA. CDR3 loop: CASSPIQGARETQYF. The CDR3 nucleotides read TGTGCCAGCAGCCCTATCCAGGGGGCTCGGGAGACCCAGTACTTC. The entire variable domain, with the rest obtained from reference TRBV7-3 and TRBJ2-5, is as follows: GAGVSQTPSNKVTEKGKYVELRCDPISGHTALYWYRQSLGQGPEFLIYFQGTGAADDSGLPNDRFFAVRPEGSVSTLKIQRTERGDSAVYLCASSPIQGARETQYFGPGTRLLVL.

This clonotype has at least ten counts. The chain uses TRBV5-5 and TRBJ1-5; D ambiguous. The germline CDR1 and CDR2 sequences are SGHKS and YYEKEE (reference sequence). The CDR3 spans 16 residues. Trimming stripped 2 bases from V and 1 base from J, with 13 bases between. Here the CDR3 reads CASSFLDGWSNQPQHF. The DNA of the CDR3 is TGTGCCAGCAGCTTCCTCGACGGCTGGAGCAATCAGCCCCAGCATTTT.

This chain uses TRBV11-2 with TRBJ2-7, with unresolved D. V was trimmed by 5 bases and J by 2 bases, leaving 16 bases between them. Germline lookup yields CDR1 SGHAT and CDR2 FQNNGV. This CDR3 is 15 amino acids long. The CDR3 loop is CASSPRSVNPYEQYF. Here the CDR3 DNA reads TGTGCCAGCAGCCCGAGGAGCGTAAACCCCTACGAGCAGTACTTC. Full variable domain (rest looked up from reference TRBV11-2 and TRBJ2-7): EAGVAQSPRYKIIEKRQSVAFWCNPISGHATLYWYQQILGQGPKLLIQFQNNGVVDDSQLPKDRFSAERLKGVDSTLKIQPAKLEDSAVYLCASSPRSVNPYEQYFGPGTRLTVT.

For the CDR3, the DNA is TGTGCCAGTAGTATCACGGGACAGGGCTTCGGCGAGAACACCGGGGAGCTGTTTTTT. The encoded protein is CASSITGQGFGENTGELFF. J is TRBJ2-2 and V is TRBV19; 9 bases align to TRBD1. This CDR3 is 19 amino acids long. V was clipped by 3 bases and J by 1 base; unmatched bases: 12. CDR1 LNHDA and CDR2 SQIVND come from the germline V gene (reference sequence).